Listed here is a single T cell receptor beta chain. This entry comes from a study of blood T cell repertoires in COVID-19. Profiling relied on immunoSEQ multiplex PCR, and the TCRdb table lists in-frame clones only, not all of them. The table lists about 210,000 clones, 65% to 85% of them singletons, with roughly 8.2% in the top ten. The CDR3 is 13 residues long. V lost 3 bases, J lost 6 bases, and 12 bases lay in between. From germline, CDR1 is SGHRS and CDR2 YFSETQ. This TCR was recovered from a woman in her 50s with acute or convalescent COVID-19. The genes are TRBV5-1 and TRBJ1-2, with TRBD1 as a possible D gene (6 bases). Sequencing used peripheral blood. The CDR3 sequence: CASSYGQTDGYTF. In nucleotides, the CDR3 is TGCGCCAGCAGCTACGGACAGACGGATGGCTACACCTTC.